This record covers a single T cell receptor beta chain. Germline CDR1 reads LGHNA; CDR2 reads YSLEER. V was pared by 0 bases and J by 4 bases, with 12 bases between. The CDR3 runs 16 residues. These data are taken from a study of blood T cell repertoires in COVID-19. Study as a whole: Both acute and convalescent COVID-19 samples were obtained from the United States, Italy and Spain. The cDNA or gDNA used as material had been derived from T cells, B-cell-depleted T cells, or PBMCs.

In the authors' workflow: It was from reference gene primer amplification that nucleated cell counts were estimated. TCRdb's copy holds only in-frame clones and misses some; the assay was immunoSEQ multiplex PCR. V and J calls and clone size are those listed in that table; D and trimming were worked out from the DNA. The sample has a few hundred thousand clones; over 75% are singletons. The sequencing input was peripheral blood. V usage is TRBV4-3 and J usage is TRBJ1-4; D not certain. The clonotype was recovered from a man aged 50 or older with active or convalescent COVID-19. The CDR3 DNA reads as TGCGCCAGCAGCCAAGATCTGGCTCGGGGTAATGAAAAACTGTTTTTT. Encoded protein: CASSQDLARGNEKLFF.